A single sample gave rise to the 27 T cell receptor beta chains below, sequenced in a study of blood T cells in healthy people across ages. A second about 6 to 12 cycle PCR used barcoded and J-beta primers. TCRdb reprocessed the 5' RACE reads via MiXCR and lists one record per CDR3 protein. The sample holds fewer than 950,000 distinct CDR3 sequences, under 40% seen once. Sequencing was carried out using blood. The receptors here all came from a young man in good health.

This sequence joins TRBV5-1 and TRBJ2-7; D possibly corresponds to TRBD1 (5 bases). Trimming took off 0 bases at V and 2 bases at J, with 12 bases between the two ends. The CDR3 loop spans 15 amino acids. Looked up from germline, CDR1 is SGHRS and CDR2 is YFSETQ. This CDR3 reads CASSLEGRRTYEQYF. DNA of the CDR3: TGCGCCAGCAGCTTGGAGGGGCGGCGCACCTACGAGCAGTACTTC.

This clonotype came up a few times. The CDR3 spells CSARRDYRSSYNEQFF. The DNA for the CDR3 is TGCAGTGCTAGAAGGGACTACCGGAGCTCCTACAATGAGCAGTTCTTC. V usage is TRBV20-1 and J usage is TRBJ2-1; TRBD2 aligns across 7 bases. The CDR3 has 16 amino acids. Germline CDR1 reads DFQATT; CDR2 reads SNEGSKA (reference sequence). V dropped 2 bases and J dropped 0; count of bases not matched to a gene: 7.

At least ten counts were recorded for this clonotype. DNA of the CDR3: TGCAGTGCGAGTCGGCAGGGGGTCTACAATGAGCAGTTCTTC. Encoded protein: CSASRQGVYNEQFF. This chain links TRBV20-1 with TRBJ2-1, with 7 positions matching TRBD1. The CDR3 loop spans 14 amino acids. Unmatched junction bases numbered 8, after V lost 6 bases and J lost 3 bases. The V gene's germline CDR1 is DFQATT and CDR2 SNEGSKA (reference sequence).

This clonotype was detected ten times or more. The CDR3 DNA is TGTGCCAGCAGCCGAAACAGGGAGACGGCAGATACGCAGTATTTT. Residues: CASSRNRETADTQYF. The genes are TRBV7-2 and TRBJ2-3, with a tentative D call TRBD1 (6 bases). The CDR3 consists of 15 residues. With 5 bases removed from V and 4 bases from J, the gap between germline ends came to 16 bases. In germline, CDR1 is SGHTA, CDR2 FQGNSA.

Comment on this clonotype: One end of the junction varies from germline; a read error may be responsible. The V gene is TRBV20-1, the J gene TRBJ2-5, with TRBD1 matching 8 bases. In germline, CDR1 is DFQATT, CDR2 SNEGSKA (reference sequence). This CDR3 contains 14 residues. As DNA, the CDR3 is TGCAGTGCCGCCGGGGCAGGGGGCGCAGAGACCCGGTACTTC. It specifies CSAAGAGGAETRYF.

The CDR3 loop reads CASSLTTGLGGELFF. For the CDR3, the DNA is TGCGCCAGCAGCTTGACTACAGGGCTGGGCGGGGAGCTGTTTTTT. The rearrangement uses TRBV5-1 and TRBJ2-2, with D maybe TRBD1 (6 bases). This CDR3 spans 15 amino acids. In germline, CDR1 is SGHRS, CDR2 YFSETQ. Trimming pared 1 base from V and 7 bases from J, leaving 14 bases between.

This chain links TRBV5-1 with TRBJ2-5, with a weak D call TRBD2 (5 bases). V gave up 4 bases and J gave up 7 bases, with 14 bases separating them. Germline V CDR1 and CDR2: SGHRS, YFSETQ. The CDR3 runs 13 residues. The CDR3 coding sequence is TGCGCCAGCAGCCCTGACGGGGAGTGGACCCAGTACTTC. This translates into CASSPDGEWTQYF.

The rearrangement joins TRBV2 to TRBJ2-5, with 9 positions matching TRBD1. V shed 2 bases, J shed 1 base, and the junction held 5 bases outside the gene matches. Germline V gives CDR1 SNHLY, CDR2 FYNNEI. The CDR3 is 16 amino acids. CDR3 bases: TGTGCCAGCAGTGAATCCGGGACAGGGATCCAAGAGACCCAGTACTTC. Its protein is CASSESGTGIQETQYF.

The chain has TRBV27 and TRBJ1-5; tentative D call: TRBD1 (6 bases). This CDR3 has 15 residues. V gave up 1 base and J gave up 7 bases, with 14 bases separating them. CDR1 and CDR2 (germline): MNHEY, SMNVEV (reference sequence). CDR3 sequence (DNA): TGTGCCAGCAGTTTATTGGCAGGGGCCGGCCAGCCCCAGCATTTT. Its translation: CASSLLAGAGQPQHF.

There are many counts of this clonotype. The chain carries TRBV11-3 and TRBJ2-3; D is unresolved. This CDR3 region has 13 residues. V lost 1 base and J lost 5, with 7 bases in between. CDR1 and CDR2 from the germline V gene are SGHNT and YENEEA. The CDR3 coding sequence is TGTGCCAGCAGCTTAGGACCGGTAGATACGCAGTATTTT. Its translation is CASSLGPVDTQYF.

V usage is TRBV3-1 and J usage is TRBJ1-1; D ambiguous. V lost 6 bases and J lost 2, with 13 bases in between. The CDR3 totals 14 residues. The germline V gene has CDR1 LGHDT and CDR2 YNNKEL (reference sequence). The CDR3 is CASSRKGSNTEAFF. CDR3 sequence (DNA): TGTGCCAGCAGTCGGAAAGGGTCCAACACTGAAGCTTTCTTT.

This clonotype was counted ten times or more. The chain couples TRBV6-2 or TRBV6-3 to TRBJ2-5, with 8 bases matching TRBD1. This CDR3 has 16 residues. In germline, CDR1 is MNHEY, CDR2 SVGEGT. V shed 0 bases and J 5 bases; nucleotides not matched to a gene: 8. The CDR3 here is CASSYSTRRGRETQYF. CDR3 nucleotide sequence: TGTGCCAGCAGTTACTCGACTCGCAGGGGGCGGGAGACCCAGTACTTC.

The V gene is TRBV24-1, the J gene TRBJ2-3; unclear D gene. The CDR3 runs to 14 residues. Germline V gene lookup returns CDR1 KGHDR and CDR2 SFDVKD. V lost 3 bases to trimming and J lost 2 bases, with 8 bases between them. Written as DNA, the CDR3 is TGTGCCACCAGTGATCCCGGGTCCACAGATACGCAGTATTTT. This sequence encodes CATSDPGSTDTQYF.

This clonotype was counted once. V usage is TRBV20-1 and J usage is TRBJ1-4; D uncertain. The V gene's germline CDR1 is DFQATT and CDR2 SNEGSKA (reference sequence). The CDR3 has 13 amino acids. Deletions cut 0 bases from V and 3 bases from J, with 5 bases between. The CDR3 DNA reads TGCAGTGCTAGAGACAGGCCTAATGAAAAACTGTTTTTT. Translation: CSARDRPNEKLFF.

This clonotype has more than one count but fewer than ten. The V call is TRBV20-1, the J call TRBJ2-7; D may match TRBD1 or TRBD2 (6 bases each). V was shortened by 6 bases and J by 0 bases, with 12 bases between the two germline ends. Per germline, CDR1 DFQATT and CDR2 SNEGSKA (reference sequence). There are 13 residues in the CDR3. CDR3 protein: CSAPQGGSYEQYF. The CDR3 DNA sequence: TGCAGTGCGCCACAGGGAGGCTCCTACGAGCAGTACTTC.

Remarks on this clonotype: Possible read error: a much larger clone is one base away. J is TRBJ2-7 and V is TRBV4-3, with D maybe TRBD2 (5 bases). Per the germline V gene, CDR1 is LGHNA and CDR2 is YSLEER. The CDR3 consists of 15 residues. This chain's CDR3 is CASSQDLGSSSEQYF. CDR3 bases: TGCGCCAGCAGCCAAGATTTGGGGAGCTCCTCCGAGCAGTACTTC.

This chain connects TRBV4-2 to TRBJ2-1, with 15 nucleotides matching TRBD2. Germline loops: CDR1 LGHNA, CDR2 YNFKEQ. The trim removed 3 bases at V and 7 bases at J, leaving 7 bases unmatched. The CDR3 is made up of 17 amino acids. This CDR3 reads CASSQGLAGGAGNEQFF. The CDR3 bases are TGTGCCAGCAGCCAGGGACTAGCGGGGGGCGCGGGGAATGAGCAGTTCTTC.

This chain uses TRBV7-6 with TRBJ2-7; perhaps TRBD1 as D (5 bases). This CDR3 is 15 amino acids long. The germline CDR1 and CDR2 sequences are SGHVS and FNYEAQ. Trimming stripped 1 base from V and 2 bases from J, with 12 bases between. CDR3 coding DNA: TGTGCCAGCAGCTTAGAAGCCCAGGACACCTACGAGCAGTACTTC. Its translation is CASSLEAQDTYEQYF. Using reference TRBV7-6 and TRBJ2-7 for the parts outside the CDR3, the full variable domain is GAGVSQSPRYKVTKRGQDVALRCDPISGHVSLYWYRQALGQGPEFLTYFNYEAQQDKSGLPNDRFSAERPEGSISTLTIQRTEQRDSAMYRCASSLEAQDTYEQYFGPGTRLTVT.

A few counts support this clonotype. The rearrangement links TRBV5-5 to TRBJ2-5; 9 bases fit TRBD1. CDR1 and CDR2 (germline): SGHKS, YYEKEE (reference sequence). V dropped 0 bases and J dropped 5; count of bases not matched to a gene: 5. CDR3 length: 15 residues. CDR3 nucleotide sequence: TGTGCCAGCAGCTTGGGGGGACAGGGTTTGGAGACCCAGTACTTC. Its translation is CASSLGGQGLETQYF.

A few counts support this clonotype. V usage is TRBV4-2 and J usage is TRBJ1-4, with unresolved D. CDR3 length: 16 residues. Trimming cost V 0 bases and J 4 bases, with 12 bases left between them. Germline CDR1 and CDR2: LGHNA and YNFKEQ. The CDR3 DNA follows: TGTGCCAGCAGCCAAGAAACCCAGGCTGATAATGAAAAACTGTTTTTT. Translated, it gives CASSQETQADNEKLFF.

The chain recombines TRBV27 with TRBJ1-6, with D hard to call. The CDR3 totals 16 residues. Per germline, CDR1 MNHEY and CDR2 SMNVEV (reference sequence). Between the trimmed V and J ends, which lost 5 bases and 0 bases, there was a span of 11 bases. The CDR3 is CASSLTPSSYNSPLHF. The CDR3, as DNA: TGTGCCAGCAGTCTGACACCCAGCTCCTATAATTCACCCCTCCACTTT.

This clonotype was counted many times. The chain combines TRBV4-3 with TRBJ2-4; 10 bases line up with TRBD2. CDR3 size: 21 residues. J lost 2 bases, V lost 3 bases, and 19 bases had no gene match. The V gene's germline CDR1 is LGHNA and CDR2 YSLEER. The CDR3 here is CASSHALVAGGNGGSKNIQYF. DNA of the CDR3: TGCGCCAGCAGCCACGCACTGGTAGCGGGGGGAAACGGTGGGTCCAAAAACATTCAGTACTTC.

The sample holds a few counts of this clonotype. The V and J genes are TRBV5-1 and TRBJ1-2, with TRBD1 matching over 10 bases. After removal of 1 base from V and 4 bases from J, the junction contained 7 bases not matched to a gene. CDR1 is SGHRS, CDR2 YFSETQ, per germline. The CDR3 loop spans 16 amino acids. CDR3 protein: CASSLSGGQGTYGYTF. CDR3 bases: TGCGCCAGCAGCTTGTCCGGGGGACAGGGGACCTATGGCTACACCTTC.

The rearrangement links TRBV2 to TRBJ1-1; TRBD1 matches at 7 bases. The CDR3 consists of 15 residues. J gave up 1 base and V 2 bases, and 4 bases lay outside the gene matches. Germline V gene data show CDR1 as SNHLY and CDR2 as FYNNEI. CDR3 nucleotides: TGTGCCAGCAGTGAAAAAACAGGGGAGAACACTGAAGCTTTCTTT. Translating gives CASSEKTGENTEAFF.

The chain recombines TRBV7-9 with TRBJ2-4, with TRBD1 matching 8 bases. CDR3 length: 15 amino acids. Per the germline V gene, CDR1 is SEHNR and CDR2 is FQNEAQ (reference sequence). With 2 bases clipped from V and 12 bases from J, the junction kept 12 bases outside the gene matches. As DNA, the CDR3 is TGTGCCAGCAGCTTACTAGGGACAGGTCGGGACGATCAGTACTTC. Residues: CASSLLGTGRDDQYF.

This clonotype was detected only a few times. The genes are TRBV15 and TRBJ1-1, with D perhaps TRBD1 (5 bases). The germline V and J ends were trimmed by 8 bases and 5 bases, with 24 bases remaining between them. The CDR3 consists of 16 residues. The germline gives CDR1 LNHNV, CDR2 YYDKDF (reference sequence). CDR3 in amino acids: CATRRTHLSKGTEAFF. Here the CDR3 DNA reads TGTGCCACCCGGCGGACACATCTATCCAAGGGGACTGAAGCTTTCTTT.

The V call is TRBV4-1, the J call TRBJ2-7, with 12 bases aligning to TRBD2. Looked up from germline, CDR1 is MGHRA and CDR2 is YSYEKL. This CDR3 has 17 residues. The J segment lost 3 bases and the V segment lost 1 base, leaving 7 bases of the junction unmatched. The CDR3 DNA is TGCGCCAGCAGCCAAGTTCCGACTAGCGGGGGAAACTACGAGCAGTACTTC. Its protein is CASSQVPTSGGNYEQYF.